This T cell receptor beta chain was retrieved from a study of blood T cell repertoires in COVID-19. Study information: Acute-phase and convalescent COVID-19 samples originated in the United States, Italy and Spain. Sample material is recorded as cDNA or gDNA derived from T cells, B-cell-depleted T cells, or PBMCs.

In the source study's methods: Amplified reference gene primers provided the basis for estimating nucleated cell counts. Clones were read by immunoSEQ multiplex PCR, and TCRdb kept only the in-frame ones, dropping some. For V, J and clone size, that table is used; D and trimming come from the DNA. Of about 140,000 clones listed, just under 90% are singletons. V gave up 5 bases and J gave up 13 bases, with 18 bases separating them. Germline V gene data show CDR1 as SGHTA and CDR2 as FQGTGA. CDR3 length equals 13 residues. This sequence was found in an elderly woman with acute or convalescent COVID-19. The rearrangement joins TRBV7-3 to TRBJ1-5; D gene unclear. The sample taken for sequencing was peripheral blood. The CDR3, as DNA: TGTGCCAGCAGCGTACAACACCCCGGGTTACAGCATTTT. This gives the protein CASSVQHPGLQHF.